This T cell receptor beta chain was captured by sequencing in a study of regulatory dendritic cells for organ transplantation. On the study more broadly: LPS was added to dendritic cell cultures on day 6.

As concerns this clone: What it binds is unknown.

Germline V gives CDR1 KGHSH, CDR2 LQKENI. Losses at the gene ends were 2 bases for V and 6 bases for J; bases not matched to a gene: 7. The CDR3 has 16 amino acids. Allogeneic regulatory or mature dendritic cells were co-cultured for 5 days with CFSE-labeled sorted T cells at 1:10. The method was immunoSEQ multiplex PCR; TCRdb's version includes in-frame clones alone and lacks a portion of them. The data contain under 15,000 clones, 74% of them singletons. Study-wide results and caveats: Naive T cells showed high diversity, memory cells less, memory CD8+ least.

The chain employs TRBV18 and TRBJ2-1; 10 positions match TRBD2. The sequenced sample was naive CD4+ T cells from blood cultured with regulatory dendritic cells. Regarding subset: CD45RA+ naive T cells. This receptor was obtained from a human donor in good health. DNA for the CDR3: TGTGCCAGCTCACCAGCCTCTAGCGGGGGTTTCAATGAGCAGTTCTTC. Translated, it gives CASSPASSGGFNEQFF.